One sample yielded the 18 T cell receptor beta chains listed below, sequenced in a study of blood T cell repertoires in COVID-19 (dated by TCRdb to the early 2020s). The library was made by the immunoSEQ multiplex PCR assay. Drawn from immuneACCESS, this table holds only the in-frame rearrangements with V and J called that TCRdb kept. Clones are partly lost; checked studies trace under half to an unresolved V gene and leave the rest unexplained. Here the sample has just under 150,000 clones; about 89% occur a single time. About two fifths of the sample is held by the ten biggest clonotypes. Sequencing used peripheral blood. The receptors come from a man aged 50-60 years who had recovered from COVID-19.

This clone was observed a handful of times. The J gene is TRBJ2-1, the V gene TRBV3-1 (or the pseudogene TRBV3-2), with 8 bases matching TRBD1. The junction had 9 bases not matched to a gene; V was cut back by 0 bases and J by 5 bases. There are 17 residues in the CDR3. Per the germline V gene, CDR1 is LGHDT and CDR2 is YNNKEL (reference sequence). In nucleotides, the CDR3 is TGTGCCAGCAGCCAAGATTGGGGCAGGGGGCTAAACAATGAGCAGTTCTTC. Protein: CASSQDWGRGLNNEQFF.

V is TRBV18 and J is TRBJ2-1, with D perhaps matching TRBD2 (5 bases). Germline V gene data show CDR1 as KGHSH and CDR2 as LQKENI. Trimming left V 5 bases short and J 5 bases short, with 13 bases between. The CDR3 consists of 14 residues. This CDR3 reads CASSTSGMDNEQFF. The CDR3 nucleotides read TGTGCCAGCTCAACATCGGGGATGGACAATGAGCAGTTCTTC.

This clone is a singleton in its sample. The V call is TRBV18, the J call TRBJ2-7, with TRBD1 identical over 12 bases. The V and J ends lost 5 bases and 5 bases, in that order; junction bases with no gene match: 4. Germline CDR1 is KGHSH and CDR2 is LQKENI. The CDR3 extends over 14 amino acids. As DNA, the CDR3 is TGTGCCAGCTCAGCCGGGACAGGGGGCGACGAGCAGTACTTC. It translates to CASSAGTGGDEQYF.

The CDR3 reads CASSLGGQGEETQYF. CDR3 nucleotide sequence: TGTGCCAGCAGCTTAGGGGGACAGGGGGAAGAGACCCAGTACTTC. The rearrangement joins TRBV7-9 to TRBJ2-5, with 11 positions matching TRBD1. Germline loops: CDR1 SEHNR, CDR2 FQNEAQ (reference sequence). J lost 3 bases, V lost 1 base, and 1 base had no gene match. This CDR3 is built from 15 residues.

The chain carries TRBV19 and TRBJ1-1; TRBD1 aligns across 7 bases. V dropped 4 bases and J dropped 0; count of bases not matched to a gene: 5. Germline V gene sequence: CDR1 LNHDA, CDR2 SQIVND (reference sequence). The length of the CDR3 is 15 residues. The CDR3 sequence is CASSTIRGVNTEAFF. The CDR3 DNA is TGTGCCAGTAGTACAATCAGGGGGGTGAACACTGAAGCTTTCTTT.

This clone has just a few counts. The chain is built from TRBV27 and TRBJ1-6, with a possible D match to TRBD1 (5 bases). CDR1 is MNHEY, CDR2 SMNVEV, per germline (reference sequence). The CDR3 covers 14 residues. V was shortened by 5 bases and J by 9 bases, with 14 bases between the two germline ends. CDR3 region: CASSQQGRFSPLHF. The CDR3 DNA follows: TGTGCCAGCAGTCAGCAGGGAAGGTTTTCACCCCTCCACTTT.

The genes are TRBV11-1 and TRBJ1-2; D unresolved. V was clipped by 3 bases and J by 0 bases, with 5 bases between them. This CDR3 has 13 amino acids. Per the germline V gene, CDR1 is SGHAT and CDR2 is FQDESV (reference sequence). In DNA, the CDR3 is TGTGCCAGCAGCTTCGACACTAACTATGGCTACACCTTC. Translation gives CASSFDTNYGYTF.

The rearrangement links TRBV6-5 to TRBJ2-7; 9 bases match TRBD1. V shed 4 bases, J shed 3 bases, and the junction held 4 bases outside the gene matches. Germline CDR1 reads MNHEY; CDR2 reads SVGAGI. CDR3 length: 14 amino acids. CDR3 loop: CASSWDRDSYEQYF. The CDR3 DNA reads TGTGCCAGCAGTTGGGACAGGGATAGCTACGAGCAGTACTTC.

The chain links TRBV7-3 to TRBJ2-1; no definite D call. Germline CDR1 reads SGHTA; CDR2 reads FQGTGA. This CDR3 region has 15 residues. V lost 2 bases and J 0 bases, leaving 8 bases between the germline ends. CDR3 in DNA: TGTGCCAGCAGCTTAGGCCACAGCTCCTACAATGAGCAGTTCTTC. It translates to CASSLGHSSYNEQFF.

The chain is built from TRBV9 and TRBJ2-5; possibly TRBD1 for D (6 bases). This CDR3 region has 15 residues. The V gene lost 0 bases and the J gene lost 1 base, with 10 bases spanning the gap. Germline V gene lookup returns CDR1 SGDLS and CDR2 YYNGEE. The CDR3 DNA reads TGTGCCAGCAGCGTAGTACAGGGTGGCCAAGAGACCCAGTACTTC. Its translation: CASSVVQGGQETQYF.

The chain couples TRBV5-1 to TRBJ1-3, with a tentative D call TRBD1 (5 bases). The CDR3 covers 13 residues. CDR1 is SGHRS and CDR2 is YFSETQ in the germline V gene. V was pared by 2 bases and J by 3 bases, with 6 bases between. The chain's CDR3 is CASSFTGGNTIYF. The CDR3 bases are TGCGCCAGCAGCTTCACAGGTGGAAACACCATATATTTT.

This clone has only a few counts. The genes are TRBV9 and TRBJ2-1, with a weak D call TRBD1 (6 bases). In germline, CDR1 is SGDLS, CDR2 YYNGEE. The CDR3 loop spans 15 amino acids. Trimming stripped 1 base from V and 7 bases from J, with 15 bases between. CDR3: CASSVLDSGMNEQFF. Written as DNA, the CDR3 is TGTGCCAGCAGCGTATTGGACAGTGGGATGAATGAGCAGTTCTTC.

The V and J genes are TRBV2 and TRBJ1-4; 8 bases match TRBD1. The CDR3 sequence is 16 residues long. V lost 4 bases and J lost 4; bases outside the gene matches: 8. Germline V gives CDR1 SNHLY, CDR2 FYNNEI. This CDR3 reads CASSGLPGQDNEKLFF. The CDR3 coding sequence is TGTGCCAGCAGTGGTTTACCGGGACAGGATAATGAAAAACTGTTTTTT. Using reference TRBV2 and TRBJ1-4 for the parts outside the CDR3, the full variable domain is EPEVTQTPSHQVTQMGQEVILRCVPISNHLYFYWYRQILGQKVEFLVSFYNNEISEKSEIFDDQFSVERPDGSNFTLKIRSTKLEDSAMYFCASSGLPGQDNEKLFFGSGTQLSVL.

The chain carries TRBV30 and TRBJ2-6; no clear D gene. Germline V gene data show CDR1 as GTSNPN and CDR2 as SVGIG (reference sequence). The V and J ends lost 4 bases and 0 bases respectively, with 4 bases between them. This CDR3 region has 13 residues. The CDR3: CAWINSGANVLTF. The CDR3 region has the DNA TGTGCCTGGATAAACTCTGGGGCCAACGTCCTGACTTTC.

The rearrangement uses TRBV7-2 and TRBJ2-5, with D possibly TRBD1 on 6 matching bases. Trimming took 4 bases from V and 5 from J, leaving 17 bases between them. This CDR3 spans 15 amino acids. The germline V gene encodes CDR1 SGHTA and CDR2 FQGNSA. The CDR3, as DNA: TGTGCCAGCAGCTCGTCTAGGGGGAGCGCGGAGACCCAGTACTTC. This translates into CASSSSRGSAETQYF.

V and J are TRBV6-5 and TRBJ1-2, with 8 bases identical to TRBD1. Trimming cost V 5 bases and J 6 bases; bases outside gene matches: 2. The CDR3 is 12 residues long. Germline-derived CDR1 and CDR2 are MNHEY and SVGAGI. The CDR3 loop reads CASSPTGDGYTF. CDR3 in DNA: TGTGCCAGCAGTCCGACAGGGGATGGCTACACCTTC.

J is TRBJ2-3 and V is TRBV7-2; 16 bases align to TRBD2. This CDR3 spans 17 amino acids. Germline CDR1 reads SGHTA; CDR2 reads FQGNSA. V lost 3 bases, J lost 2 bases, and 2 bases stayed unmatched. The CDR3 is CASSFGTSGGATDTQYF. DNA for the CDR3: TGTGCCAGCAGCTTTGGGACTAGCGGGGGGGCCACAGATACGCAGTATTTT.

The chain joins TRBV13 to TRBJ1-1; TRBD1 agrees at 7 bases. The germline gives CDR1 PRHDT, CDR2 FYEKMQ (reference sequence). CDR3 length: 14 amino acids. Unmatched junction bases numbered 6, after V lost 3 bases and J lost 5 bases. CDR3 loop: CASSLGTVWTEAFF. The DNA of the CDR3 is TGTGCCAGCAGCTTGGGGACAGTCTGGACTGAAGCTTTCTTT.